Below, 32 T cell receptor beta chains from the same sample are listed, as sequenced in a study of T-cell memory formation after mild COVID-19. From the 5' RACE reads, TCRdb called clonotypes with MiXCR, one entry per CDR3 protein. The sample comprises about 180,000 distinct CDR3 sequences, approximately 18% of which are singletons, and roughly 4.3% rests with the top ten. The sequencing sample was made of PBMCs or a T cell subset sorted from them (not recorded which). The receptor set was obtained from a man aged 18 to 30 who had mild COVID-19 (a few samples of this study predate the infection). Cell type and time point are not known.

This clonotype was observed a handful of times. The V gene is TRBV12-3 or TRBV12-4, the J gene TRBJ2-7, with D tentatively TRBD2 (6 bases). The CDR3 is 14 amino acids. Trimming took 4 bases from V and 4 from J, leaving 14 bases between them. In nucleotides, the CDR3 is TGTGCCAGCAGTTCCTACGGGACTGATTACGAGCAGTACTTC. Translated, it gives CASSSYGTDYEQYF.

The chain has TRBV10-3 and TRBJ2-7; TRBD1 matches at 9 bases. V shed 6 bases and J 0 bases; nucleotides not matched to a gene: 3. In germline, CDR1 is ENHRY, CDR2 SYGVKD. CDR3 length equals 14 residues. CDR3: CAISGTGLSYEQYF. The CDR3 DNA sequence: TGTGCCATCAGCGGGACAGGGCTCTCCTACGAGCAGTACTTC.

This sequence joins TRBV29-1 and TRBJ2-1; 7 bases match TRBD1. In germline, CDR1 is SQVTM, CDR2 ANQGSEA. Trimming took 7 bases from V and 1 from J; bases not matched to a gene: 7. The CDR3 sequence is 14 residues long. This CDR3 reads CSADRVGSYNEQFF. CDR3 bases: TGCAGCGCCGACAGGGTAGGTTCCTACAATGAGCAGTTCTTC.

This clonotype appeared a few times. The rearrangement links TRBV6-5 to TRBJ1-5, with a possible D match to TRBD1 (6 bases). Per germline, CDR1 MNHEY and CDR2 SVGAGI. The V and J ends lost 6 bases and 8 bases respectively, with 23 bases between them. CDR3 length equals 16 residues. The CDR3 DNA sequence: TGTGCCAGCAGCCCACGCAGGGGCCGCATCGGAGAGCCCCAGCATTTT. Its translation is CASSPRRGRIGEPQHF.

This clonotype has at least ten counts. This chain connects TRBV9 to TRBJ2-3, with TRBD2 matching over 7 bases. V trimming: 4 bases; J trimming: 8 bases; junction bases outside the gene matches: 13. Per the germline V gene, CDR1 is SGDLS and CDR2 is YYNGEE. There are 15 residues in the CDR3. The CDR3 DNA is TGTGCCAGCAGCCCCCTCAGCGGGGAGGTCATTACGCAGTATTTT. The encoded protein is CASSPLSGEVITQYF.

This chain links TRBV18 with TRBJ2-7; D gene unclear. Trimming left V 3 bases short and J 0 bases short, with 6 bases between. CDR1 KGHSH and CDR2 LQKENI come from the germline V gene. The CDR3 extends over 13 amino acids. CDR3 protein: CASSPTASYEQYV. CDR3 bases: TGTGCCAGCTCACCCACAGCCTCCTACGAGCAGTACGTC.

About this clonotype: One end of the junction does not line up with germline, which may come from a read error. This chain links TRBV9 with TRBJ2-5; 7 positions agree with TRBD2. The germline V gene has CDR1 SGDLS and CDR2 YYNGEE. There are 14 residues in the CDR3. Written as DNA, the CDR3 is TGTGCCAGCAGTATCTCTAGCGGCCAAGAGACACAGTACTTC. Translating gives CASSISSGQETQYF.

This clonotype was seen more than once but under ten times. The chain carries TRBV6-2 or TRBV6-3 and TRBJ1-1; TRBD1 aligns across 11 bases. In germline, CDR1 is MNHEY, CDR2 SVGEGT. The CDR3 covers 14 residues. The J segment lost 5 bases and the V segment lost 5 bases, leaving 4 bases of the junction unmatched. As DNA, the CDR3 is TGTGCCAGCAGTCGGACAGGGGGCTGGACTGAAGCTTTCTTT. This sequence encodes CASSRTGGWTEAFF.

V and J are TRBV5-1 and TRBJ2-2; D ambiguous. CDR3 length: 13 amino acids. Trimming took off 4 bases at V and 5 bases at J, with 9 bases between the two ends. Germline CDR1 is SGHRS and CDR2 is YFSETQ. Written as DNA, the CDR3 is TGCGCCAGCAGCCTTACAGAGACCGGGGAGCTGTTTTTT. Translated: CASSLTETGELFF.

This clonotype was recorded a few times. J is TRBJ2-2 and V is TRBV4-1, with D hard to call. V dropped 3 bases and J dropped 5 bases, with 16 bases sitting between them. Germline-derived CDR1 and CDR2 are MGHRA and YSYEKL. The CDR3 totals 16 residues. The CDR3 reads CASSHRVKMRTGELFF. The CDR3 DNA follows: TGCGCCAGCAGCCACCGGGTTAAGATGAGGACCGGGGAGCTGTTTTTT.

This clonotype was observed a handful of times. The gene calls are TRBV18 and TRBJ1-2; a possible D gene is TRBD1 (5 bases). V lost 0 bases and J lost 4, with 15 bases in between. Germline V gene lookup returns CDR1 KGHSH and CDR2 LQKENI. This CDR3 has 16 amino acids. This chain's CDR3 is CASSPPQGTATYGYTF. As DNA, the CDR3 is TGTGCCAGCTCACCACCCCAGGGCACCGCTACCTATGGCTACACCTTC.

This clonotype was detected only a few times. The V call is TRBV6-5, the J call TRBJ2-7; TRBD1 or TRBD2 may be the D gene (6 bases each). The CDR3 extends over 15 amino acids. CDR1 is MNHEY, CDR2 SVGAGI, per germline. V was trimmed by 4 bases and J by 7 bases, leaving 20 bases between them. The CDR3 DNA reads TGTGCCAGCAGTTCTCCCTGGGGGGCAACGTTTGAGCAGTACTTC. It translates to CASSSPWGATFEQYF.

This clonotype was seen a few times. This CDR3 is CASRDRVAYEQYF. CDR3 DNA: TGTGCCAGCCGGGACAGGGTCGCCTACGAGCAGTACTTC. This sequence joins TRBV2 and TRBJ2-7; 9 nucleotides align to TRBD1. Germline V gene sequence: CDR1 SNHLY, CDR2 FYNNEI. The CDR3 covers 13 residues. The junction had 4 bases not matched to a gene; V was cut back by 8 bases and J by 2 bases.

The J gene is TRBJ1-5, the V gene TRBV4-1; D gene unclear. Deletions cut 0 bases from V and 10 bases from J, with 10 bases between. The CDR3 is 13 residues long. From germline, CDR1 is MGHRA and CDR2 YSYEKL. CDR3 nucleotide sequence: TGCGCCAGCAGCCAAGATATAGCGGAACCCCAGCATTTT. Translating it yields CASSQDIAEPQHF.

This clonotype was counted a few times. V usage is TRBV5-1 and J usage is TRBJ1-3, with D perhaps matching TRBD1 (5 bases). CDR3 length equals 14 residues. The V gene's germline CDR1 is SGHRS and CDR2 YFSETQ. V lost 2 bases and J lost 6, with 12 bases in between. The CDR3 nucleotides read TGCGCCAGCAGCTTCCAAGGGGAAGAAAACACCATATATTTT. Its translation: CASSFQGEENTIYF.

This clonotype was seen a handful of times. The CDR3 spells CASSLGVESSYYEQYF. CDR3 nucleotides: TGCGCCAGCAGCTTGGGGGTTGAGAGCAGCTACTACGAGCAGTACTTC. This chain connects TRBV5-1 to TRBJ2-7; D is unclear. Deletions cut 0 bases from V and 3 bases from J, with 16 bases between. The CDR3 loop spans 16 amino acids. CDR1 is SGHRS and CDR2 is YFSETQ in the germline V gene.

This clonotype appeared a few times. The chain recombines TRBV20-1 with TRBJ2-3; 7 bases agree with TRBD2. Looked up from germline, CDR1 is DFQATT and CDR2 is SNEGSKA (reference sequence). The CDR3 consists of 15 residues. Trimming at V came to 3 bases and at J to 1 base, leaving 7 bases not matched to a gene. The CDR3 here is CSARPGGSGTDTQYF. In nucleotides, the CDR3 is TGCAGTGCTAGGCCCGGGGGGTCAGGCACAGATACGCAGTATTTT.

This clonotype was counted a single time. This chain connects TRBV6-6 to TRBJ2-7; 7 nucleotides align to TRBD2. From germline, CDR1 is MNHNY and CDR2 SVGAGI (reference sequence). The CDR3 extends over 12 amino acids. V shed 2 bases, J shed 5 bases, and the junction held 0 bases outside the gene matches. The CDR3 sequence: CASSYRGDEQYF. The CDR3 region has the DNA TGTGCCAGCAGTTACCGGGGGGACGAGCAGTACTTC.

This clonotype occurred a few times. One end of the junction does not line up with germline, which may come from a read error. The chain employs TRBV12-3 or TRBV12-4 and TRBJ2-3; D is undetermined. This CDR3 region has 12 residues. The CDR3 nucleotides read TGTGCCAGCAGTCCAATGATACTCAGCGCGAATTTT. As protein: CASSPMILSANF.

This clonotype was seen more than once but under ten times. The chain couples TRBV7-9 to TRBJ2-5; 13 bases match TRBD2. CDR3 size: 16 residues. Looked up from germline, CDR1 is SEHNR and CDR2 is FQNEAQ (reference sequence). The trim removed 7 bases at V and 5 bases at J, leaving 10 bases unmatched. The CDR3 sequence is CASTQPLAGGPETQYF. The CDR3 nucleotides read TGTGCCAGCACCCAGCCACTAGCGGGGGGGCCGGAGACCCAGTACTTC. Looking up the rest from reference TRBV7-9 and TRBJ2-5 gives the full variable domain: DTGVSQNPRHKITKRGQNVTFRCDPISEHNRLYWYRQTLGQGPEFLTYFQNEAQLEKSRLLSDRFSAERPKGSFSTLEIQRTEQGDSAMYLCASTQPLAGGPETQYFGPGTRLLVL.

This clonotype was counted only a few times. The chain uses TRBV9 and TRBJ2-4; 8 bases align to TRBD2. The germline V gene encodes CDR1 SGDLS and CDR2 YYNGEE. J gave up 3 bases and V 0 bases, and 8 bases lay outside the gene matches. The CDR3 extends over 17 amino acids. CDR3 protein: CASSVEVGGGSKNIQYF. As DNA, the CDR3 is TGTGCCAGCAGCGTAGAGGTTGGCGGGGGGAGCAAAAACATTCAGTACTTC.

This clonotype was observed a handful of times. The chain employs TRBV15 and TRBJ2-3; D is unclear. CDR3 length: 14 amino acids. Per the germline V gene, CDR1 is LNHNV and CDR2 is YYDKDF (reference sequence). The V end lost 5 bases, the J end lost 2 bases, and 11 bases lay between the germline ends. The CDR3 region is CATSGVGITDTQYF. Here the CDR3 DNA reads TGTGCCACCAGCGGAGTCGGAATCACAGATACGCAGTATTTT.

The CDR3 sequence is CASSQGGGGTASETQYF. The CDR3 DNA reads as TGCGCCAGCAGCCAAGGGGGTGGAGGGACCGCATCGGAGACCCAGTACTTC. The chain couples TRBV4-1 to TRBJ2-5; D is possibly TRBD2 (6 bases). Trimming left V 1 base short and J 5 bases short, with 20 bases between. In germline, CDR1 is MGHRA, CDR2 YSYEKL. The CDR3 is 17 residues long.

This sequence joins TRBV4-3 and TRBJ2-7, with D possibly TRBD2 on 5 matching bases. Germline CDR1 is LGHNA and CDR2 is YSLEER. Trimming took 1 base from V and 5 from J, leaving 15 bases between them. This CDR3 region has 15 residues. The chain's CDR3 is CASSQASNGVNEQYF. The CDR3 DNA is TGCGCCAGCAGCCAAGCCTCGAACGGGGTAAACGAGCAGTACTTC.

This sequence joins TRBV6-6 and TRBJ2-3; TRBD1 aligns across 7 bases. After removal of 4 bases from V and 2 bases from J, the junction contained 6 bases not matched to a gene. The germline CDR1 and CDR2 sequences are MNHNY and SVGAGI (reference sequence). The CDR3 covers 15 residues. CDR3 region: CASSFTGVPTDTQYF. The CDR3 DNA sequence: TGTGCCAGCAGTTTTACAGGGGTCCCCACAGATACGCAGTATTTT.

There are many counts of this clonotype. The chain combines TRBV20-1 with TRBJ2-3; 7 bases fit TRBD2. The CDR3 has 15 amino acids. CDR1 and CDR2 (germline): DFQATT, SNEGSKA (reference sequence). V shed 4 bases, J shed 2 bases, and the junction held 9 bases outside the gene matches. The DNA of the CDR3 is TGCAGTGCTATCGGGCTAGCGGAACACACAGATACGCAGTATTTT. Residues: CSAIGLAEHTDTQYF.

This clonotype has just a few counts. J is TRBJ1-6 and V is TRBV10-3; D may be TRBD1 (5 bases). The ends were cut back, 6 bases at V and 8 bases at J, with 14 bases in the middle. The CDR3 extends over 14 amino acids. Germline CDR1 is ENHRY and CDR2 is SYGVKD. CDR3 loop: CAIRGRDVDSPLHF. CDR3 DNA: TGTGCCATCAGAGGAAGGGACGTCGATTCACCCCTCCACTTT.

CDR3 coding DNA: TGTGCCAGCAGCTTCACCCGACCTGACAATGAGCAGTTCTTC. It encodes CASSFTRPDNEQFF. The chain joins TRBV5-6 to TRBJ2-1; D is unresolved. CDR3 length: 14 amino acids. CDR1 is SGHDT and CDR2 is YYEEEE in the germline V gene. V lost 2 bases and J lost 5, with 11 bases in between. The variable domain in full, completed from reference TRBV5-6 and TRBJ2-1, reads DAGVTQSPTHLIKTRGQQVTLRCSPKSGHDTVSWYQQALGQGPQFIFQYYEEEERQRGNFPDRFSGHQFPNYSSELNVNALLLGDSALYLCASSFTRPDNEQFFGPGTRLTVL.

This clonotype has a handful of counts. This rearrangement joins TRBV28 to TRBJ2-3, with 11 nucleotides matching TRBD2. The CDR3 sequence is 14 residues long. Germline trimming cut 6 bases from V and 6 bases from J; bases unmatched to any gene: 5. Germline V lookup: CDR1 MDHEN, CDR2 SYDVKM. CDR3 sequence (DNA): TGTGCCAGCAGGGAGCTAGCGGGGGGTGATACGCAGTATTTT. This codes for CASRELAGGDTQYF.

This clonotype has at least ten counts. The genes are TRBV5-1 and TRBJ2-3; 7 bases agree with TRBD1. Per germline, CDR1 SGHRS and CDR2 YFSETQ. With V trimmed by 4 bases and J by 6 bases, 2 bases remained unmatched. There are 12 residues in the CDR3. CDR3 in amino acids: CASSVTGDTQYF. In nucleotides, the CDR3 is TGCGCCAGCAGCGTGACAGGGGATACGCAGTATTTT.

The V gene is TRBV12-3 or TRBV12-4, the J gene TRBJ2-7, with D perhaps TRBD1 (5 bases). The CDR3 loop spans 11 amino acids. V lost 10 bases and J 4 bases, leaving 11 bases between the germline ends. CDR3: CATRRGYEQYF. The CDR3, as DNA: TGTGCCACACGAAGGGGTTACGAGCAGTACTTC.

This chain joins TRBV15 and TRBJ1-5; D is possibly TRBD1 (5 bases). Trimming removed 7 bases from V and 1 base from J, with 20 bases in between. Germline loops: CDR1 LNHNV, CDR2 YYDKDF (reference sequence). The CDR3 has 17 amino acids. CDR3 in amino acids: CATTSAEGILSNQPQHF. CDR3 nucleotides: TGTGCCACCACTTCAGCCGAGGGGATACTAAGCAATCAGCCCCAGCATTTT. The full variable domain, completed using reference TRBV15 and TRBJ1-5, is DAMVIQNPRYQVTQFGKPVTLSCSQTLNHNVMYWYQQKSSQAPKLLFHYYDKDFNNEADTPDNFQSRRPNTSFCFLDIRSPGLGDTAMYLCATTSAEGILSNQPQHFGDGTRLSIL.